This T cell receptor (beta chain) was documented in a study of blood T cell repertoires in COVID-19. Clones were sequenced by immunoSEQ multiplex PCR, and TCRdb holds only the in-frame ones, with some missing. The sample records about 390,000 clones, about 90% being singletons. Trimming took off 4 bases at V and 6 bases at J, with 12 bases between the two ends. Germline V gene lookup returns CDR1 SGHRS and CDR2 YFSETQ. The CDR3 is 13 amino acids. This sequence joins TRBV5-1 and TRBJ2-3, with a weak D call TRBD2 (6 bases). The receptor comes from a woman aged 60-70 years with COVID-19, enrolled during active disease. Sample: peripheral blood. CDR3 coding DNA: TGCGCCAGCAGCCAAAGGAGCGGGGATACGCAGTATTTT. Translating gives CASSQRSGDTQYF.